A selection of T cell receptor beta chains follows, all from one sample in a study of neurological immune-mediated disorders. TCRdb redid the calling of the 5' RACE reads with MiXCR, one entry per CDR3 protein. The sample holds 66,000 or so distinct CDR3 sequences; 4.5% to 5.5% are singletons and the top ten take approximately 7%. The sequenced sample consisted of PBMCs. The receptors here all came from a man aged 25-40 years with multiple sclerosis. Each CDR3 is given with its conserved first and last residue.

j_gene: TRBJ2-5; v_gene: TRBV2; len: 10; CDR3aa: CASSEPTQYF
j_gene: TRBJ2-5; v_gene: TRBV14; len: 14; CDR3aa: CASSQDRGRETQYF
j_gene: TRBJ1-1; v_gene: TRBV7-9; len: 14; CDR3aa: CASSWDRMNTEAFF
j_gene: TRBJ2-5; v_gene: TRBV5-1; len: 15; CDR3aa: CASSALGTVQETQYF
j_gene: TRBJ2-5; v_gene: TRBV24-1; len: 14; CDR3aa: CATSDRTLGGTQYF
j_gene: TRBJ2-5; v_gene: TRBV12-3/TRBV12-4; len: 17; CDR3aa: CASSPRGGVGRQETQYF
j_gene: TRBJ1-1; v_gene: TRBV25-1; len: 14; CDR3aa: CASSELRGDRSAFF
j_gene: TRBJ2-1; v_gene: TRBV5-1; len: 15; CDR3aa: CASSLGLSSYNEQFF
j_gene: TRBJ2-1; v_gene: TRBV7-6; len: 15; CDR3aa: CASSLPLAGGNEQFF
j_gene: TRBJ2-3; v_gene: TRBV20-1; len: 13; CDR3aa: CSGQRGLTDTQYF
j_gene: TRBJ1-2; v_gene: TRBV12-3/TRBV12-4; len: 17; CDR3aa: CASSMGQVLLPNYGYTF
j_gene: TRBJ1-3; v_gene: TRBV5-1; len: 15; CDR3aa: CASSLFGGSGNTIYF
j_gene: TRBJ2-2; v_gene: TRBV5-1; len: 15; CDR3aa: CASSLRQGAGGELFF
j_gene: TRBJ2-3; v_gene: TRBV10-3; len: 13; CDR3aa: CAISSTATDTQYF
j_gene: TRBJ2-3; v_gene: TRBV29-1; len: 14; CDR3aa: CSVEGPLVTDTQYF
j_gene: TRBJ1-2; v_gene: TRBV5-1; len: 11; CDR3aa: CASRSDWSYTF
j_gene: TRBJ1-5; v_gene: TRBV10-3; len: 12; CDR3aa: CASGQGSQPQHF